This T cell receptor (beta chain) was profiled in a study of shared clonotypes between healthy human individuals. The study ran the assay at deep level. TCRdb keeps only in-frame clones here, not all; method: immunoSEQ multiplex PCR. The repertoire holds more than 2 million clones, approximately 94% seen once, with roughly 0.13% in the top ten. The CDR3 totals 12 residues. Trimming removed 2 bases from V and 0 bases from J, with 3 bases in between. The germline CDR1 and CDR2 sequences are SGHNT and YYREEE (reference sequence). Naive CD4+ cells were CD45RA-selected; the remaining cells were memory. Study-wide findings and caveats: It was only blood that was sampled, and tissue repertoires likely differ.

This clone occurred once. Antigen unknown. The same CDR3 is also encoded by other DNA sequences in this sample. This sequence was found in a man younger than 35 in good health. Sequencing input: naive CD4+ T cells sorted from blood. Described subset: CD45RA+ positively selected. The V gene is TRBV5-4, the J gene TRBJ2-7; D unresolved. CDR3 sequence (DNA): TGTGCCAGCAGCTTCGGCTCCTACGAGCAGTACTTC. Its translation: CASSFGSYEQYF.